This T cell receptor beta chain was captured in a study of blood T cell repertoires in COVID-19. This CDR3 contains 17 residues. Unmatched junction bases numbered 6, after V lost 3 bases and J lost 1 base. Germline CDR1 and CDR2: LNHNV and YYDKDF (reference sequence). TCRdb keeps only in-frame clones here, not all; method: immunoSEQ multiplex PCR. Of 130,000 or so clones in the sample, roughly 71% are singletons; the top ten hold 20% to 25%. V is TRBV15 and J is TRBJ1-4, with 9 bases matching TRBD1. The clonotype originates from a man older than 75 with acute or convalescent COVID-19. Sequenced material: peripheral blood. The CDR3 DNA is TGTGCCACCAGCAGGGCGGACAGGGGATTAACTAATGAAAAACTGTTTTTT. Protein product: CATSRADRGLTNEKLFF.